This entry features one T cell receptor (beta chain) sequence. Its specificity is unknown. This specimen belongs to a study of T cell responses to AZD1222 COVID-19 vaccine. Generated by immunoSEQ multiplex PCR, the TCRdb table keeps only in-frame clones and is missing some. The table records 60,000 or so clones, 65% to 90% of them present only once. From germline, CDR1 is SGHTA and CDR2 FQGTGA. The CDR3 covers 14 residues. J lost 3 bases, V lost 2 bases, and 3 bases had no gene match. Study results and caveats: Receipt of two AZD1222 doses was followed by a rise in Spike-specific TCR breadth and depth.

V and J are TRBV7-3 and TRBJ2-5; TRBD1 aligns across 7 bases. This TCR derives from an adult in good health. This material consisted of peripheral blood, taken on day 0 of AZD1222 vaccination. CDR3 coding DNA: TGTGCCAGCAGCTTAGGGACAGCCGAAGAGACCCAGTACTTC. This translates into CASSLGTAEETQYF.